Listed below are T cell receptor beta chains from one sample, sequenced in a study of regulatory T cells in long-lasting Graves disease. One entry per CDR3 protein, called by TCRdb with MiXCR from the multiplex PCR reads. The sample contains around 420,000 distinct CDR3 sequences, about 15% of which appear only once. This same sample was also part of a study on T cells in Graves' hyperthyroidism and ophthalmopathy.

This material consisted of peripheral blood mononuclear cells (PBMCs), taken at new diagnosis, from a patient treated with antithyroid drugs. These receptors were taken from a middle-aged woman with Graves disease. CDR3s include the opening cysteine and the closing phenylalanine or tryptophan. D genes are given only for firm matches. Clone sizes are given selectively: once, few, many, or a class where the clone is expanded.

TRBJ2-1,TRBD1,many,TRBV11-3,TGTGCCAGCAGCACCCCCCGGACAGGGGAACTTTTAAGCTCCTACAATGAGCAGTTCTTC,CASSTPRTGELLSSYNEQFF
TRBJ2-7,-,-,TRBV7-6,TGTGCCAGCAGCTCAAAAAACGGGCAGGCGGGCTCCTACGAGCAGTACTTC,CASSSKNGQAGSYEQYF
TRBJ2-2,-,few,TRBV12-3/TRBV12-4,TGTGCCAGCAGTTTCGGGGGACACGGTCTCACCGGGGAGCTGTTTTTT,CASSFGGHGLTGELFF
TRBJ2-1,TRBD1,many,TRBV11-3,TGTGCCAGCAGCTCGGGACAGCAAGCATACAATGAGCAGTTCTTC,CASSSGQQAYNEQFF
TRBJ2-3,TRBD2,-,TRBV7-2,TGTGCCAGCAGCCCGACTAGCGGGAGGTACACAGATACGCAGTATTTT,CASSPTSGRYTDTQYF
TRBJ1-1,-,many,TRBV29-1,TGCAGCGCCTCAAGAGGGGGGGTTATTGGCACTGAAGCTTTCTTT,CSASRGGVIGTEAFF
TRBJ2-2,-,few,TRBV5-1,TGCGCCAGCAGGTCCTGGGACAACACGAACACCGGGGAGCTGTTTTTT,CASRSWDNTNTGELFF
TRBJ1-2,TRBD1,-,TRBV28,TGTGCCAGCAACACAGGGGAGGCAGTTTCCGGCTACACCTTC,CASNTGEAVSGYTF
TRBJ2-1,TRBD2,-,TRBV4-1,TGCGCCAGCAGCCATAGGACTAGCGGGGACTACAATGAGCAGTTCTTC,CASSHRTSGDYNEQFF
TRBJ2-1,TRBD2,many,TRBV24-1,TGTGCCACCAGTGAATCCGGACTAGCGGGAAGGAATTATGGTGAGCAGTTCTTC,CATSESGLAGRNYGEQFF
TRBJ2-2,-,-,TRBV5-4,TGTGCCAGCAGCACGCCCCTCTCCGTTTACTCGAACACCGGGGAGCTGTTTTTT,CASSTPLSVYSNTGELFF
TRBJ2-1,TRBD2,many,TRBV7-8,TGTGCCAGCAGCTCCCGGGACTACAACAATGAGCAGTTCTTC,CASSSRDYNNEQFF
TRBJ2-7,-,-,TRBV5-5,TGTGCCAGCAGCTTGTCCGGGTCAGACGAGCAGTACTTC,CASSLSGSDEQYF
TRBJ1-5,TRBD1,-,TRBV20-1,TGCAGTGCGCCACAGGGGGCAGGTCAGCCCCAGCATTTT,CSAPQGAGQPQHF
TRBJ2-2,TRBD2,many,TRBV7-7,TGTGCTAGCAGCAGCCAAACTAGCGGGAGGAACACCGGGGAGCTGTTTTTT,CASSSQTSGRNTGELFF
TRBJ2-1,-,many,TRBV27,TGTGCCAGCAACCCCGGAGGAGGGAATTACAATGAGCAGTTCTTC,CASNPGGGNYNEQFF
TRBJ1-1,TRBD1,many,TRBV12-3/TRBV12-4,TGTGCCAGCAGTTTTGACAGGGGCACTGAAGCTTTCTTT,CASSFDRGTEAFF
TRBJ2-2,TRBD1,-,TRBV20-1,TGCAGTGCTAGAGTCCCTACCTACAGGGGGACCGGGGAGCTGTTTTTT,CSARVPTYRGTGELFF
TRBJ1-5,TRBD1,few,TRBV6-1,TGTGCCAGCACTCCCGACAGGGAAGGGCAGCCCCAGCATTTT,CASTPDREGQPQHF
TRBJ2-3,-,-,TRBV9,TGTGCCAGCAGCGCCCGGGGCAGCACAGATACGCAGTATTTT,CASSARGSTDTQYF
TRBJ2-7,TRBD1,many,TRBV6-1,TGTGCCAGCAGTGAAGCGCAGGGACAGGGATTCTACGAGCGTCGGTTC,CASSEAQGQGFYERRF
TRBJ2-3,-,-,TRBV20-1,TGCAGTGCTAGAGATTCAGGGGCTAGCGGCCCCACAGATACGCAGTATTTT,CSARDSGASGPTDTQYF
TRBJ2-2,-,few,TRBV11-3,TGTGCCAGCAGCCTCTCGCCTTCTGGGGAGCTGTTTTTT,CASSLSPSGELFF
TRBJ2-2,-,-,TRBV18,TGTGCCAGCCCACCCCCGGCCGGGGAGCTGTTTTTT,CASPPPAGELFF
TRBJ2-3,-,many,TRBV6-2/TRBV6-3,TGTGCCAGCAGTTACTCGTTGGGGAGTCGGACAGATACGCAGTATTTT,CASSYSLGSRTDTQYF
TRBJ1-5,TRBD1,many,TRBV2,TGTGCCAGCAGCCTCGGACAGGCCCAAAATAATCAGCCCCAGCATTTT,CASSLGQAQNNQPQHF
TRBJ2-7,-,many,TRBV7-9,TGTGCCAGCAGCCCTGACAGGTGGGCCTACGAGCAGTACTTC,CASSPDRWAYEQYF
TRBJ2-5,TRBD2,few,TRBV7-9,TGTGCCAGCAGCCTCCGGGACTCGGGAGGGGAGACCCAGTACTTC,CASSLRDSGGETQYF
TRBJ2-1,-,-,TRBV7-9,TGTGCCAGCAGCTTAAGGCGAAACAGGACGGGCTCCTACAATGAGCAGTTCTTC,CASSLRRNRTGSYNEQFF
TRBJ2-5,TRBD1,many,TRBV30,TGTGCCTGGACGACAGGGGGCGGAGAGACCCAGTACTTC,CAWTTGGGETQYF
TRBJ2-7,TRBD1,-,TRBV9,TGTGCCAGCAGCGCGTCCGGGACAGATCTGAACGAGCAGTACTTC,CASSASGTDLNEQYF
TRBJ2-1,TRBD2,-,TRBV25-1,TGTGCCAGCAGTGAATATCGTTCTAGCGGGAGCTACAATGAGCAGTTCTTC,CASSEYRSSGSYNEQFF
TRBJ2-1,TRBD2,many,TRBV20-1,TGCAGATTCGGGGGGAACAATGAGCAGTTCTTC,CRFGGNNEQFF
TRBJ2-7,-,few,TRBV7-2,TGTGCCAGCAGCTTAGACCACCAAACCTACGAGCAGTACTTC,CASSLDHQTYEQYF
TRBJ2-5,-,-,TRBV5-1,TGCGCCAGCAGCACGGATCAAGAGACCCAGTACTTC,CASSTDQETQYF
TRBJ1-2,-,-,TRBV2,TGTGCCAGCAGTGACGGCTCCGAAACAGGTGGCTACACCTTC,CASSDGSETGGYTF
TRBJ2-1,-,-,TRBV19,TGTGCCAGTAGTAGAACGAACCGAGGTAATGAGCAGTTCTTC,CASSRTNRGNEQFF
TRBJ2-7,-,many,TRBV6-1,TGTGCCAGCAGTGAAAGGCCTAGCATCCGCTACGAGCAGTACTTC,CASSERPSIRYEQYF
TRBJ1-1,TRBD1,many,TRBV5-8,TGTGCCAGCAGCTTCGTTCCAGGGGGACCCGAAGCTTTCTTT,CASSFVPGGPEAFF
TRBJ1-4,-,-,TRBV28,TGTGCCAGCAGTTTGTTTGAAGGACGCTCAACTAATGAAAAACTGTTTTTT,CASSLFEGRSTNEKLFF
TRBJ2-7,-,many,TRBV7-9,TGTGCCAGCAGCCCGAAAGGACAAGTCCACGAGCAGTACTTC,CASSPKGQVHEQYF
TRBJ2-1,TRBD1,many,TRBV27,TGTGCCAGCAGTCCTAGGACAGGGGAGGTTGTGGATGAGCAGTTCTTC,CASSPRTGEVVDEQFF
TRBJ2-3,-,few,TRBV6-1,TGTGCCAGCAGTGAATTATCGGCAGATACGCAGTATTTT,CASSELSADTQYF
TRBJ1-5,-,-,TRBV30,TGTGCCTGGAGTGTAACGACGGTGAATCAGCCCCAGCATTTT,CAWSVTTVNQPQHF
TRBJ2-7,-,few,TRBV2,TGTGCCAGCAGTGGGCGGATCTACGAGCAGTACTTC,CASSGRIYEQYF
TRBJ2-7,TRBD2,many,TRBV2,TGTGCCAGCAATCTAGCGGGATATGATTCCTACGAGCAGTACTTC,CASNLAGYDSYEQYF
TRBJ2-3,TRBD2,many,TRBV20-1,TGCAGTGCTGAACCCTCGGGACTAGCGGGTTCTCCCCTCCCAGATACGCAGTATTTT,CSAEPSGLAGSPLPDTQYF
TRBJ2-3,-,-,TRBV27,TGTGCCAGCAGTTTGCTTGAGGGTCGACGAACAGATACGCAGTATTTT,CASSLLEGRRTDTQYF
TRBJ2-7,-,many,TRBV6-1,TGTGCCAGCAGTGATGGCCAGGCGACCTACGAGCAGTACTTC,CASSDGQATYEQYF
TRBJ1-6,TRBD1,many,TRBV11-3,TGTGCCAGCAGCTCCAGGGGGTTGGCACCCCTCCACTTT,CASSSRGLAPLHF
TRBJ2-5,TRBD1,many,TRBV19,TGTGCCAGTAGTATCGCAGCCCAGGGGGCTGGAGAGACCCAGTACTTC,CASSIAAQGAGETQYF
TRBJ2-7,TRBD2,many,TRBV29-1,TGCAGCGTCTCGGGACTAGCGGGAGGGCACGGGTCCTACGAGCAGTACTTC,CSVSGLAGGHGSYEQYF
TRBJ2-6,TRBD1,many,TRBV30,TGTGCCTGGAGTCGATCTCCGGGACAGGGGTCTTCTGGGGCCAACGTCCTGACTTTC,CAWSRSPGQGSSGANVLTF